This entry describes one T cell receptor (beta chain). The data were obtained in a study of blood T cell repertoires in COVID-19. On the study more broadly: Specimens from acute and convalescent COVID-19 originated in the United States, Italy and Spain. PBMCs, B-cell-depleted T cells, or T cells provided the cDNA or gDNA that made up the material.

Authors' analysis steps: Nucleated cell number was recorded as an estimate derived from reference gene primer amplification. TCRdb keeps only in-frame clones here, not all; method: immunoSEQ multiplex PCR. The DNA was the basis for D and trimming; V, J and clone size are from that table. This sample yields around 200,000 clones, of which about nine tenths are seen a single time; 4.4% belongs to the top ten. The receptor comes from a man aged 45-65 years with acute or convalescent COVID-19. The source material was peripheral blood.

The CDR3 DNA sequence: TGTGCCAGCAGTTTATCCCAGGGAAGGAACACTGAAGCTTTCTTT. Amino acids: CASSLSQGRNTEAFF. V usage is TRBV27 and J usage is TRBJ1-1; TRBD1 is a possible D gene (5 bases). CDR1 and CDR2 from the germline V gene are MNHEY and SMNVEV (reference sequence). CDR3 length: 15 residues. V was pared by 0 bases and J by 1 base, with 9 bases between.